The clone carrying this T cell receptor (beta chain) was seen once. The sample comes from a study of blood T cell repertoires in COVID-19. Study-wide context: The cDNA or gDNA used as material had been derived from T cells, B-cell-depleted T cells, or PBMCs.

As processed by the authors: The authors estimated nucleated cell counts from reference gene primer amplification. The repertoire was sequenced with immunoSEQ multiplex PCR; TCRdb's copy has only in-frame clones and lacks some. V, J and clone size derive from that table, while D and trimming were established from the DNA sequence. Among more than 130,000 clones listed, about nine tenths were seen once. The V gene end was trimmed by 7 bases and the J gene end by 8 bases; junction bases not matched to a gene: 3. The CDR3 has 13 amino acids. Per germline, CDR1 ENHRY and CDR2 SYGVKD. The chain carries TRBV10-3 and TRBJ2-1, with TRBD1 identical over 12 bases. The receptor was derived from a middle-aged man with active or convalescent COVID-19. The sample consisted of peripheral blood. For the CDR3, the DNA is TGTGCCATCACGGGACAGGGGGCCTATGAGCAGTTCTTC. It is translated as CAITGQGAYEQFF.